The source of this T cell receptor beta chain is a study of blood T cell repertoires in COVID-19. Study details: Acute and convalescent COVID-19 specimens originated in the United States, Italy and Spain. From T cells, B-cell-depleted T cells, or PBMCs came the material, which was cDNA or gDNA.

Original processing methods: Cell counts per sample came from amplifying reference gene primers. Profiling relied on immunoSEQ multiplex PCR, and the TCRdb table lists in-frame clones only, not all of them. Clone size and V and J calls were adopted from that table, with D and trimming inferred from the DNA. The sample shows approximately 190,000 clones, over 80% of them seen only once. The sequencing sample was made of peripheral blood. The TCR sequence derives from a woman in her thirties or forties with acute or convalescent COVID-19.

CDR3 DNA: TGTGCCAGCAGTCCCGCGTATCAGGACAGGGGGCATCACTATGGCTACACCTTC. Translating it yields CASSPAYQDRGHHYGYTF. V is TRBV28 and J is TRBJ1-2; 11 nucleotides agree with TRBD1. The CDR3 is 18 amino acids. The J segment lost 3 bases and the V segment lost 5 bases, leaving 14 bases of the junction unmatched. Germline loops: CDR1 MDHEN, CDR2 SYDVKM.